The clone carrying this TCR beta chain was observed once. Its antigen is unknown. Researchers isolated CD4+ T cells once approximately ten days of culture had elapsed. Participants got two doses of BNT162b2 or mRNA-1273 vaccine. Vaccinated participants had no history of SARS-CoV-2 infection and tested negative for nucleocapsid antibodies. Days 3 and 7 were when half the medium was replaced with IL-2 medium. Measured with immunoSEQ multiplex PCR; TCRdb has only the in-frame clones, and not every one. The sample includes tens of thousands of clones, roughly 80% of them seen just once. This sample was included in a study of vaccination effects on CD4 cells after COVID-19. Study summary: Before sequencing took place, the ViraFEST assay used viral peptide pools to expand antigen-specific CD4+ T cells. Regarding the study as a whole: After vaccination, at late timepoints, clones induced by infection and by vaccine contracted markedly.

CDR3 length: 13 amino acids. V shed 9 bases and J shed 1 base, with 12 bases lying between them. Source: CD4+ T cells from PBMCs cultured without peptide, taken after COVID-19 vaccination. V usage is TRBV12-3 or TRBV12-4 and J usage is TRBJ1-2; D might be TRBD1 (6 bases). This TCR derives from a human donor who received a COVID-19 vaccine. This CDR3 reads CASGQTYNYGYTF. The CDR3 DNA sequence: TGTGCCAGTGGACAGACCTATAACTATGGCTACACCTTC.